The rows below give T cell receptor beta chains drawn from one sample of a study of cytomegalovirus exposure and HLA in healthy donors. Assay used: immunoSEQ multiplex PCR; TCRdb lists only in-frame clones, some missing. Altogether 130,000 to 150,000 clones are present, around a tenth being singletons, with the ten largest covering roughly 1.9%. The sequencing sample was made of PBMCs. These receptors all come from a male donor in good health and CMV-seronegative. The CDR3 runs from the conserved cysteine through the conserved F or W. The D gene is left open where the match is weak. Expanded clones get a size class; other rows say once, few or many, or leave the size out.

d_call clone_size cdr3_length j_call v_call cdr3_nt cdr3_aa
. . 14 TRBJ1-1 TRBV5-4 TGTGCCAGCAGCTTGGGCAACCGGGACACTGAAGCTTTCTTT CASSLGNRDTEAFF
TRBD2 . 14 TRBJ2-7 TRBV28 TGTGCCAGCAGCCCTAGCGGACGGCCCCCCGAGCAGTACTTC CASSPSGRPPEQYF
. few 14 TRBJ1-6 TRBV27 TGTGCCAGCAGTATTGGACAGCAAAATTCACCCCTCCACTTT CASSIGQQNSPLHF
TRBD1 . 12 TRBJ1-2 TRBV5-1 TGCGCCAGCAGCTCTAACAGGGGTAGCTACACCTTC CASSSNRGSYTF
. once 14 TRBJ1-6 TRBV7-2 TGTGCCAGCAGCGCCGGGGCAGGGGTTTCACCCCTCCACTTT CASSAGAGVSPLHF
TRBD1 . 15 TRBJ1-3 TRBV28 TGTGCCAGCAGTCGAGACAGGGAAGATGGAAACACCATATATTTT CASSRDREDGNTIYF
. . 15 TRBJ2-2 TRBV5-4 TGTGCCAGCAGCTTCGCGCTACGCAACACCGGGGAGCTGTTTTTT CASSFALRNTGELFF
TRBD1 few 14 TRBJ1-1 TRBV5-5 TGTGCCAGCAGATGGGACAGGGGGAGGACTGAAGCTTTCTTT CASRWDRGRTEAFF
TRBD2 . 15 TRBJ2-1 TRBV11-2 TGTGCCAGCAGCTTAGATGGTGCGGGAGTTAATGAGCAGTTCTTC CASSLDGAGVNEQFF
. . 14 TRBJ2-1 TRBV7-6 TGTGCCAGCAGCTCCCGGACAGAAAACAATGAGCAGTTCTTC CASSSRTENNEQFF
. . 11 TRBJ2-5 TRBV7-7 TGTGCTAGCACCTCGGGGGAGACCCAGTACTTC CASTSGETQYF
TRBD2 few 16 TRBJ2-1 TRBV11-2 TGTGCCAGCAGAGATCCGGGACTAGCGATAGACAATGAGCAGTTCTTC CASRDPGLAIDNEQFF
TRBD2 few 15 TRBJ2-1 TRBV5-1 TGCGCCAGCAGCTTGGCCAGCGGGGCGGCGGGTGAGCAGTTCTTC CASSLASGAAGEQFF
TRBD2 . 17 TRBJ2-5 TRBV6-1 TGTGCCAGCAGTGAGATTCGCAGGGCGGGGGGGCGAGAGACCCAGTACTTC CASSEIRRAGGRETQYF
. few 12 TRBJ2-7 TRBV28 TGTGCCAGCACGAATGTAGGAGACGAGCAGTACTTC CASTNVGDEQYF
. few 16 TRBJ1-1 TRBV11-3 TGTGCCAGCAGCTTAGGGGCAGGGGTCCCCGACACTGAAGCTTTCTTT CASSLGAGVPDTEAFF
. few 14 TRBJ2-7 TRBV5-1 TGCGCCAGCAGCTTCAGAGGGTCCGTAAACGAGCAGTACTTC CASSFRGSVNEQYF
. . 15 TRBJ1-1 TRBV28 TGTGCCAGCATCGGCGCCGGGCCAGGGGACACTGAAGCTTTCTTT CASIGAGPGDTEAFF
. few 15 TRBJ2-1 TRBV16 TGTGCCAGCAGCCCGAAGAGGGGGTCCTACAATGAGCAGTTCTTC CASSPKRGSYNEQFF